This paragraph reports one TCR beta chain. The antigen it binds to is not known. The library was produced with the immunoSEQ multiplex PCR assay. For the multiplex PCR, a mixture combining 60 forward primers for TCR Vbeta segments and 13 reverse primers for TCR Jbeta segments was used. The CDR3 region of rearranged TCR beta genes was amplified from genomic DNA by a multiplex PCR assay. The amplified TCR beta libraries were sequenced on the Illumina HiSeq System as 87-base-pair reads. The original pipeline was this. Across the 666 repertoires, a later analysis counted about 81 million unique TCR beta chains, some 11 million of which were shared by at least two donors. To remove PCR and sequencing errors, raw reads were error-corrected and collapsed into unique sequences using a nearest-neighbor algorithm that merged closely related sequences. V, D and J gene segments were assigned by aligning CDR3 sequences to IMGT reference sequences. For a sequence to be retained, at least a six-nucleotide match to both a V gene segment and a J gene segment was required. Rearrangements were classified as productive when the CDR3 lacked stop codons and remained in frame with V and J, and all other rearrangements were classified as non-productive. CDR3 was defined by IMGT convention, running from the second conserved V-encoded cysteine to the conserved J-encoded phenylalanine. In an earlier analysis of roughly 580 of the donors, sequences lacking an unambiguous match to a single V gene segment were excluded. In an earlier analysis of some 590 of the donors, V segments were called functional above 56.7% productive rearrangements and were called segregating when the between-donor standard deviation exceeded 5%. To diagnose cytomegalovirus status from the catalog of TCR beta chain sequences, a statistical classification framework was built. A later analysis assigned V and J genes by comparing TCR nucleotide sequences with IMGT/GENE-DB human TR gene sequences. The TCRdist pipeline was used in a later analysis to assign CDR3 sequences and most-parsimonious VDJ recombination scenarios. A later analysis defined each TCR beta chain by its CDR3 amino acid sequence plus V-gene family, and excluded reads lacking a unique V-gene family. In a later analysis, a few hundred highly shared, low-generation-probability nucleotide sequences were removed to address suspected cross-contamination and a sequencing artifact. A later analysis calculated a clonal expansion index for each public chain from normalized within-repertoire ranks of inferred template counts. In a later analysis, generation probabilities were computed with a VDJ recombination model fitted to out-of-frame rearrangements, and the resulting probabilities were checked against IGoR. Hypergeometric tests were used in a later analysis to score TCR-TCR, TCR-HLA and TCR-CMV co-occurrence, with a repertoire-size bias correction applied to the TCR pairs. In a later analysis, false discovery rates were estimated by permuting HLA or CMV assignments 20 times. A later analysis grouped co-occurring TCRs with DBSCAN, adding TCRdist sequence similarity when clustering within HLA-allele-positive subsets. For co-occurrence clustering, repertoires with fewer than 30,000 or more than 120,000 public chains were excluded, along with four or five repertoires with anomalous nucleotide sharing. As stored in TCRdb, this immuneACCESS dataset retains in-frame rearrangements with V and J assigned. A fraction of the clones does not appear; measured against another copy, unresolved V genes explain less than half of the discrepancy, and the remainder lacks a known reason. V and J calls and clone size are copied from that table; D and trimming were computed from the DNA. The sample table includes 55,000 to 70,000 clones. The ten largest clonotypes hold approximately 2.4% of the sample.

The cohort comprised around 690 healthy bone marrow donors. All cohort members were sampled while nominally healthy, although unrecorded immune exposures were likely present. The donor tested CMV seropositive and was one of the 289 seropositive cohort members. Every donor gave a peripheral blood sample, and the peripheral blood mononuclear cells from that sample were used for TCR beta sequencing. Genomic DNA was extracted from the blood cell samples with the Qiagen DNeasy Blood Extraction Kit. Based on the germline V gene, the CDR1 and CDR2 sequences are SGHTA and FQGNSA. V is clipped by 5 bases and J by 0 bases, and the sequence between their germline boundaries is 11 bases long. The CDR3 contains 15 residues, cysteine and phenylalanine counted. Left in the record is the CDR3 DNA by itself, 45 bases read in frame from the first base. These data belong to a study of cytomegalovirus exposure and HLA in healthy donors (TCRdb year 2017). For the wider study: An earlier analysis of 587 of the donors reported 250 to 300 Gb of sequence data and some 110 million unique TCR beta sequences obtained from about 200 million T cells. In an earlier analysis of roughly 600 of the donors, high-throughput TCR beta sequencing was used to judge whether each TCR beta V gene segment behaved as functional or pseudogenic. Using immunosequencing, the study profiled T cell repertoires from some 670 subjects and related those repertoires to cytomegalovirus serostatus. Every repertoire in the discovery cohort had been generated on one and the same sequencing platform. The study was designed to test whether signatures of past pathogen exposure could be identified by cataloging public T cell receptors. To study patterns of TCR occurrence, a later analysis re-analyzed previously published TCR beta repertoires from just over 650 donors and added high-resolution HLA genotyping. A separate validation cohort of about 110 different subjects was used in addition to the roughly 670-subject first cohort. Typing coverage differed by locus: A, B, C, DRB1 and DQB1 were typed in roughly 629-630 donors, DQA1 in roughly 500, DPA1 in nearly 610, and DPB1 in 472. Genome-wide SNP genotypes for about 65% of the roughly 670 donors were used in a later genetic analysis, which treated that subset as a discovery cohort. Donor age, sex, ethnicity and CMV serostatus were compiled alongside the repertoire data. On average, around 240,000 unique TCR beta nucleotide sequences were sequenced per donor among 398 genotyped donors of the cohort, with about 17% of those sequences being non-productive. The genetic ancestry cluster associated with self-reported Caucasian donors included 80% to 90% of the approximately 430 genotyped donors. The study combined high-throughput TCR immunosequencing, statistical association of individual TCRs with disease status, and machine learning to predict cytomegalovirus infection status. An early release that covered fewer than 750 HLA-typed donors contained 300 to 350 gigabases of sequencing data and tens of millions of unique TCR sequences. Rather than drawing on any new phenotypic data, the later analysis identified candidate immune exposures from TCR beta sequences and the way those sequences occurred across donors. HLA typing included class I and class II loci at four-digit resolution. Four to six DR-DQ haplotypes were handled as single units for association and clustering, since linkage in the cohort was strong.

General conclusions and limits of the study: Most TCR sequences were observed very rarely across donors, whereas some public TCRs were present in many individuals. A later analysis reported that several top co-occurrence clusters appeared linked to parvovirus B19, influenza, CMV and Epstein-Barr virus. Three of the identified cytomegalovirus-associated TCR beta chains were confirmed in vitro to be specific for cytomegalovirus antigens. The 87-base-pair reads could not distinguish some IMGT-functional V segments, including TRBV6-2 and TRBV6-3, so those segments were excluded. An association between a missense DCLRE1C variant and V-gene and J-gene trimming of TCR beta chains was found in a later genetic analysis and replicated in an independent cohort. According to a later analysis, TCR association rates differed among HLA loci, with DRB1 alleles showing the most associated TCRs and HLA-C alleles showing the fewest. Cytomegalovirus status was reported to be diagnosed by the classifier with high specificity and sensitivity in both the original and validation cohorts. A further reported finding was that TCR beta sequences accurately predicted the HLA-A and HLA-B alleles for most subjects in the first cohort. According to a later genetic analysis, donors in an Asian-associated ancestry cluster had fewer N-insertions in productive TCRs than the approximately 670-donor mean. Broadly in line with IMGT annotations, most TCR beta V segments showed up in productive rearrangements about 87% or about 30% of the time in an earlier analysis of several hundred of the donors. Over 15 rarely observed V segments, including chromosome 9 orphons, were excluded from the earlier analysis of some 590 of the donors because counts were too low. In a later analysis, 15,000 to 20,000 TCR beta sequences were associated with specific HLA alleles at a false discovery rate of 0.05. The study listed 150 to 200 TCR beta chains as associated with cytomegalovirus. In this cohort, only TCR beta chains were sequenced, and detectable features were limited by the absence of alpha or paired-chain data. Most CMV-associated TCR beta chains appeared to be HLA-restricted in a later analysis, and the HLA associations seemed to be driven largely by CMV exposure. For the cohort, immune exposure information was limited to CMV serostatus. In a later analysis, HLA-associated TCR beta chains showed more clonal expansion and lower generation probabilities than non-associated chains that were equally common. HLA typing was unavailable for some donors at each locus, so association tests used only the typed subset. A group of highly shared sequence variants was considered likely to be a technical artifact of the sequencing pipeline. Linkage disequilibrium might explain the correlated functional status among segregating V segments, but an unknown experimental factor could not be ruled out. The authors suggested that the approach could potentially be extended to other disease states and immunological phenotypes. Sequencing depth was assumed to be roughly uniform across donors in the presence/absence analyses, though that assumption may not hold. When HLA alleles, especially DR and DQ, strongly co-occurred, attributing TCR associations to individual alleles was difficult.

This chain is built from TRBV7-2 and TRBJ1-3; TRBD1 is perhaps the D gene, given 5 matching bases. The origin of this receptor is a female donor in good health and CMV-seropositive. Sequenced sample: PBMCs. The DNA reads TGTGCCAGCAGCGAGACAGCGATCTCTGGAAACACCATATATTTT. This gives the protein CASSETAISGNTIYF.